This T cell receptor beta chain appears in the sequencing data of a study of regulatory T cells in long-lasting Graves disease. CDR3 size: 15 residues. Trimming took 6 bases from V and 3 from J; bases not matched to a gene: 3. Germline values: CDR1 MDHEN, CDR2 SYDVKM. HTBI primers from iRepertoire and Arm-PCR of CDR3 regions yielded the TCR beta libraries. TCRdb called the multiplex PCR reads again in MiXCR, with one record for every CDR3 protein. The table includes around 400,000 distinct CDR3 sequences, approximately 16% detected once. The table lists this clonotype with many counts. Indicated time point: newly diagnosed GD, antithyroid drugs for less than 3 months. Construction of the TCR library relied on RNA isolated from PBMCs. The sample was also reused in another study, on T cells in Graves' hyperthyroidism and ophthalmopathy.

This clonotype originated in a woman between 40 and 50 years old with Graves disease. J is TRBJ2-7 and V is TRBV28; 15 bases map to TRBD2. The sequences come from peripheral blood mononuclear cells (PBMCs), collected at new diagnosis, from a patient treated with antithyroid drugs. CDR3 amino acids: CASREGLAGGYEQYF. The CDR3, as DNA: TGTGCCAGCAGAGAGGGACTAGCGGGGGGCTACGAGCAGTACTTC.